This T cell receptor beta chain was observed in a study of T cell responses to AZD1222 COVID-19 vaccine. Study outcomes and limitations: The donors showed a predominance of white British ancestry and of females, with possible underestimation of clonal diversity. Vaccine-associated CD4 TCRs spanned spike, dominant at 160-218 and 743-854.

This clone came up many times. Its antigen remains unidentified. Measured with immunoSEQ multiplex PCR; TCRdb has only the in-frame clones, and not every one. The sample has more than 150,000 clones; around 86% are singletons. The V gene's germline CDR1 is MDHEN and CDR2 SYDVKM. Germline trimming cut 3 bases from V and 2 bases from J; bases unmatched to any gene: 8. The CDR3 runs to 17 residues. The chain has TRBV28 and TRBJ2-2; TRBD1 aligns across 8 bases. The starting material was peripheral blood, obtained on day 0 of MenACWY control vaccination. This clonotype was sampled from an adult in good health. The CDR3 region has the DNA TGTGCCAGCAGTTTTGTGGAGGACAGGGCTAACACCGGGGAGCTGTTTTTT. Amino acids: CASSFVEDRANTGELFF.